This record concerns one T cell receptor (beta chain) sequence. The antigen is not known. The CDR3 contains 16 residues. The ends lost 4 bases at V and 0 bases at J; junction bases unmatched: 10. The germline CDR1 and CDR2 sequences are SQVTM and ANQGSEA. The data originate from a study of beta chain features in type 1 diabetes. Every bit of the isolated RNA underwent reverse transcription, so sequencing read expressed TCRB transcripts. It was found that naive, central memory and regulatory T cell samples averaged about 3.57 million reads. Data came from immunoSEQ multiplex PCR; TCRdb stores just in-frame clones and leaves some out. The table has roughly 300,000 clones, approximately 9.7% seen once. Study-wide points: Significant though moderate, a shortening of TCRB CDR3s appeared in all four CD4+ subsets of Type 1 diabetes patients. In type 1 diabetes patients, VDJ junctions had fewer insertions; deletions at these junctions were more frequent.

Sequencing was carried out using central memory CD4+ T cells from blood. V is TRBV29-1 and J is TRBJ1-1; 8 bases match TRBD1. The TCR originated in a young man with type 1 diabetes. In DNA form, the CDR3 reads TGCAGCGTTGGGACAGGGCGGCTCCATGTGAACACTGAAGCTTTCTTT. The encoded protein is CSVGTGRLHVNTEAFF.